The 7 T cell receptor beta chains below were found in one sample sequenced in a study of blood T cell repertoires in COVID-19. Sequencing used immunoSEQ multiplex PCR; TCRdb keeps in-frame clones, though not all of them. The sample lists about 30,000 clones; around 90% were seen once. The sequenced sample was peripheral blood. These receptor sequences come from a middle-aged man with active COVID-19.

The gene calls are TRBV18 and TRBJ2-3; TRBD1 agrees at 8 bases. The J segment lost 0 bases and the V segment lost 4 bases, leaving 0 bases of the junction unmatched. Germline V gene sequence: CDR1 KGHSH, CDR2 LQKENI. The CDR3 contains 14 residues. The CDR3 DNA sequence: TGTGCCAGCTCACGACAGGGGAGCACAGATACGCAGTATTTT. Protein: CASSRQGSTDTQYF.

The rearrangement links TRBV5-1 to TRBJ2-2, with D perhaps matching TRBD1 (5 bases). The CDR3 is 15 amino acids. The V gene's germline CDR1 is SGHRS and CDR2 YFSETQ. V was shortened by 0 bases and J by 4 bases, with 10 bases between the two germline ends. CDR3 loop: CASSLDQGATGELFF. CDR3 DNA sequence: TGCGCCAGCAGCTTGGATCAGGGCGCCACCGGGGAGCTGTTTTTT.

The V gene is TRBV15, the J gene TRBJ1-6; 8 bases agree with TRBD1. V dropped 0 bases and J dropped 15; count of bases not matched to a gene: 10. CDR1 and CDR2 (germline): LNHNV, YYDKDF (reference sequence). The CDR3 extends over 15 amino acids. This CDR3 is CATSRDYSQGADLHF. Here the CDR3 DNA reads TGTGCCACCAGCAGAGATTATAGCCAGGGGGCTGACCTCCACTTT.

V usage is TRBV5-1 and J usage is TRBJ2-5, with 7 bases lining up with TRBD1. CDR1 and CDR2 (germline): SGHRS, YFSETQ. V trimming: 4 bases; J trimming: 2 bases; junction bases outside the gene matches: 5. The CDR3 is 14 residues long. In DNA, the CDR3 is TGCGCCAGCAGCCAGGGGGACCTTCAAGAGACCCAGTACTTC. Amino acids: CASSQGDLQETQYF.

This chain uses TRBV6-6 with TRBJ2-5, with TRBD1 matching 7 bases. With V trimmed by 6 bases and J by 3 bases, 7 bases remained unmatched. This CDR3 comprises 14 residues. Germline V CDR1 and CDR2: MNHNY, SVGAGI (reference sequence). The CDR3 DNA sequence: TGTGCCAGCAGAAACAGGGGTTCCAAAGAGACCCAGTACTTC. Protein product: CASRNRGSKETQYF.

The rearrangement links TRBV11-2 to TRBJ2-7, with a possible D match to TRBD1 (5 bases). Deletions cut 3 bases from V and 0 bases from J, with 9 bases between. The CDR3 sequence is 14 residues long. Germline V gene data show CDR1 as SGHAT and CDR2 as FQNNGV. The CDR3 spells CASSFWQGSYEQYF. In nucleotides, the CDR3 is TGTGCCAGCAGCTTTTGGCAGGGCTCCTACGAGCAGTACTTC.

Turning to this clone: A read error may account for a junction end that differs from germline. Here the CDR3 reads CASRLGLNTEAFF. CDR3 bases: TGTGCCAGCAGATTGGGGCTGAACACTGAAGCTTTCTTT. This sequence joins TRBV5-5 and TRBJ1-1; possibly TRBD1 for D (5 bases). The CDR3 covers 13 residues. From germline, CDR1 is SGHKS and CDR2 YYEKEE (reference sequence).